These T cell receptor beta chains were read from a single sample in a study of control samples from healthy donors and cancer patients. This table comes from immunoSEQ multiplex PCR, and its TCRdb copy is limited to in-frame clones, with some not included. This sample has about 120,000 clones, with 75% to 90% found just once. The sample consisted of PBMCs. These receptor sequences come from a woman aged 45-65 years with colorectal cancer. Both conserved end residues are part of each CDR3.

v_call: TRBV19
j_call: TRBJ1-2
cdr3_aa: CASSIGGTGNYGYTF

v_call: TRBV5-6
j_call: TRBJ2-7
cdr3_aa: CASSLGGTTTYEQYF

v_call: TRBV19
j_call: TRBJ1-3
cdr3_aa: CASSLQAGISGNTIYF

v_call: TRBV5-1
j_call: TRBJ2-5
cdr3_aa: CASSLGSSAYETQYF

v_call: TRBV9
j_call: TRBJ2-4
cdr3_aa: CASSVDRAGDIQYF

v_call: TRBV11-2
j_call: TRBJ2-5
cdr3_aa: CASSPAAAGGGETQYF

v_call: TRBV9
j_call: TRBJ2-3
cdr3_aa: CASSVGDGGTDTQYF

v_call: TRBV5-5
j_call: TRBJ2-2
cdr3_aa: CAARREPNTGELFF

v_call: TRBV18
j_call: TRBJ2-5
cdr3_aa: CASSPGLQETQYF

v_call: TRBV7-8
j_call: TRBJ1-5
cdr3_aa: CASSLTTGKGDQPQHF

v_call: TRBV29-1
j_call: TRBJ1-1
cdr3_aa: CSVRQGPRYNTEAFF

v_call: TRBV6-2/TRBV6-3
j_call: TRBJ2-3
cdr3_aa: CASSKGLFTDTQYF

v_call: TRBV2
j_call: TRBJ1-5
cdr3_aa: CASTGTAGVTNQPQHF

v_call: TRBV25-1
j_call: TRBJ2-7
cdr3_aa: CASSRVSPSYEQYF

v_call: TRBV4-1
j_call: TRBJ1-2
cdr3_aa: CASSQLLGGDYGYTF

v_call: TRBV18
j_call: TRBJ2-3
cdr3_aa: CASSTDTQYF

v_call: TRBV19
j_call: TRBJ1-3
cdr3_aa: CASTTLDRNTIYF

v_call: TRBV27
j_call: TRBJ2-4
cdr3_aa: CASRGGLAGEAKNIQYF

v_call: TRBV19
j_call: TRBJ1-2
cdr3_aa: CASSPAGTGANYGYTF

v_call: TRBV2
j_call: TRBJ2-3
cdr3_aa: CASSSTDTQYF

v_call: TRBV5-4
j_call: TRBJ1-6
cdr3_aa: CASSLVPSPSPLHF

v_call: TRBV4-2
j_call: TRBJ2-2
cdr3_aa: CASSQDLLAGGRTGELFF

v_call: TRBV2
j_call: TRBJ2-7
cdr3_aa: CASSAGVGDRAISYEQYF

v_call: TRBV6-2/TRBV6-3
j_call: TRBJ2-2
cdr3_aa: CASSRPGGPDTGELFF

v_call: TRBV7-9
j_call: TRBJ2-7
cdr3_aa: CASSLSSYEQYF

v_call: TRBV11-3
j_call: TRBJ2-1
cdr3_aa: CASSHRDWKDGEQFF

v_call: TRBV18
j_call: TRBJ2-3
cdr3_aa: CASSRRLAGATDTQYF

v_call: TRBV7-2
j_call: TRBJ2-7
cdr3_aa: CASSFERDRTYEQYF

v_call: TRBV28
j_call: TRBJ2-5
cdr3_aa: CASSLWGDRGSETQYF

v_call: TRBV19
j_call: TRBJ2-2
cdr3_aa: CARPGTGDGELFF

v_call: TRBV15
j_call: TRBJ1-2
cdr3_aa: CATSSGLSGEGYTF

v_call: TRBV7-3
j_call: TRBJ2-1
cdr3_aa: CASSIRGGEQFF

v_call: TRBV9
j_call: TRBJ1-5
cdr3_aa: CASSPGTSSNQPQHF

v_call: TRBV5-1
j_call: TRBJ1-2
cdr3_aa: CASNPGQANYGYTF

v_call: TRBV6-5
j_call: TRBJ1-3
cdr3_aa: CASLSPPNSGNTIYF

v_call: TRBV10-3
j_call: TRBJ2-3
cdr3_aa: CAITSSGGGTDTQYF

v_call: TRBV6-1
j_call: TRBJ1-3
cdr3_aa: CASSGGLLSSGNTIYF

v_call: TRBV12-3/TRBV12-4
j_call: TRBJ2-3
cdr3_aa: CASSFADTQYF

v_call: TRBV14
j_call: TRBJ1-5
cdr3_aa: CASSAGGTSQPQHF

v_call: TRBV5-1
j_call: TRBJ2-3
cdr3_aa: CASSLGTSGRASDTQYF

v_call: TRBV28
j_call: TRBJ1-5
cdr3_aa: CASSLLNQPQHF

v_call: TRBV19
j_call: TRBJ1-5
cdr3_aa: CASSTDSTGGQPQHF

v_call: TRBV3-1/TRBV3-2
j_call: TRBJ2-2
cdr3_aa: CASRRRETNTGELFF

v_call: TRBV3-1/TRBV3-2
j_call: TRBJ1-2
cdr3_aa: CASSQDLNSYGYTF

v_call: TRBV25-1
j_call: TRBJ2-1
cdr3_aa: CASSDTSGGSSWNEQFF

v_call: TRBV5-1
j_call: TRBJ1-4
cdr3_aa: CASSLIGRFNEKLFF

v_call: TRBV5-5
j_call: TRBJ2-1
cdr3_aa: CASSLGGAAYNEQFF

v_call: TRBV18
j_call: TRBJ2-7
cdr3_aa: CASSPRVEAYEQYF

v_call: TRBV29-1
j_call: TRBJ1-2
cdr3_aa: CSVEGTADGYTF

v_call: TRBV18
j_call: TRBJ1-2
cdr3_aa: CASSPGQGRGYTF

v_call: TRBV7-6
j_call: TRBJ2-1
cdr3_aa: CASSLQDNEQFF

v_call: TRBV19
j_call: TRBJ2-3
cdr3_aa: CASSTSTSGSTDTQYF

v_call: TRBV30
j_call: TRBJ2-7
cdr3_aa: CAWGRVLGEQYF

v_call: TRBV24-1
j_call: TRBJ2-3
cdr3_aa: CATSDERASTDTQYF